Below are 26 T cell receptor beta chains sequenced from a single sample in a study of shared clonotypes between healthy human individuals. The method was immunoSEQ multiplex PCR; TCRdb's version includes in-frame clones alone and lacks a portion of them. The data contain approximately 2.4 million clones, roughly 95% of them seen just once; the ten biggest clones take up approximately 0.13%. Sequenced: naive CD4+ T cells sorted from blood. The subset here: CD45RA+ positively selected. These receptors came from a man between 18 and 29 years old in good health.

This CDR3 reads CASSSGTSGRPQFF. The CDR3 coding sequence is TGCGCCAGCAGCTCCGGGACTAGCGGGAGACCCCAGTTCTTC. The chain employs TRBV4-3 and TRBJ2-1; 14 bases are shared with TRBD2. With V trimmed by 5 bases and J by 13 bases, 7 bases remained unmatched. Germline V gene sequence: CDR1 LGHNA, CDR2 YSLEER. The CDR3 is 14 residues long.

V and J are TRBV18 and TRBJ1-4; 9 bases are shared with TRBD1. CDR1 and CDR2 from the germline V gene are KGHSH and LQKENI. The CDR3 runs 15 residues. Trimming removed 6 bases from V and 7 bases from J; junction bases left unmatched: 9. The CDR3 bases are TGTGCCAGCTCCAACAGACAGGGGGAGATTGAAAAACTGTTTTTT. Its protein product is CASSNRQGEIEKLFF.

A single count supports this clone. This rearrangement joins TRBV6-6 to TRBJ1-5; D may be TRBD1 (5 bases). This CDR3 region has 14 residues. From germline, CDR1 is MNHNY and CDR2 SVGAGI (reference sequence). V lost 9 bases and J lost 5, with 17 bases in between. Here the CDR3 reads CASRSSGLDQPQHF. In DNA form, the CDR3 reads TGTGCCAGTCGCTCTTCAGGGTTAGATCAGCCCCAGCATTTT.

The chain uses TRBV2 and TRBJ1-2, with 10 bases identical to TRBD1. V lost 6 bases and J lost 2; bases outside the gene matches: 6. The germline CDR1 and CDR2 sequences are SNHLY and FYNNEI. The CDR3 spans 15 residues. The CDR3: CASSQDRGRNYGYTF. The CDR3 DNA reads TGTGCCAGCAGCCAAGACAGGGGGCGCAACTATGGCTACACCTTC.

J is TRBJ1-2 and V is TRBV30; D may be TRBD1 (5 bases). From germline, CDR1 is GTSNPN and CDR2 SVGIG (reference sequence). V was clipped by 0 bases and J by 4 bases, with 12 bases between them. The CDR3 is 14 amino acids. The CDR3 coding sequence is TGTGCCTGGAGTGTACAGGACAAGCCCTATGGCTACACCTTC. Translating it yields CAWSVQDKPYGYTF.

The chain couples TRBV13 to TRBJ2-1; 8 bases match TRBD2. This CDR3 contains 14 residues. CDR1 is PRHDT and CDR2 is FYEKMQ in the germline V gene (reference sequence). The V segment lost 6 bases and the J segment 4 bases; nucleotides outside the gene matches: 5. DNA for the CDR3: TGTGCCAGCAGAGGCGGGGGGTCATACAATGAGCAGTTCTTC. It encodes CASRGGGSYNEQFF.

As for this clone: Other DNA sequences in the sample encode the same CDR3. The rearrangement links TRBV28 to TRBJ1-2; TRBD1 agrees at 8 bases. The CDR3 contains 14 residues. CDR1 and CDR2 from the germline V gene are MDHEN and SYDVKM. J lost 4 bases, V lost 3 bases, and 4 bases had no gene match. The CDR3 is CASSFPGQVYGYTF. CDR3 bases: TGTGCCAGCAGTTTCCCGGGACAGGTCTATGGCTACACCTTC.

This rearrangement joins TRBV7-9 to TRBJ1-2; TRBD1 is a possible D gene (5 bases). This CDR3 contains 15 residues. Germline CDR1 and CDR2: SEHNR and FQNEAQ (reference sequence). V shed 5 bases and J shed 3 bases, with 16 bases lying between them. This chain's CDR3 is CASSPSQGYDYGYTF. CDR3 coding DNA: TGTGCCAGCAGCCCCTCCCAGGGTTATGACTATGGCTACACCTTC.

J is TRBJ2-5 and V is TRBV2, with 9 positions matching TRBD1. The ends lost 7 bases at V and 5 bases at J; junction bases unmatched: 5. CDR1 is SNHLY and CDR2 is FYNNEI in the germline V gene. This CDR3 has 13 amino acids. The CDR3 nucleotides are TGTGCCAGCACCCTGGACAGGGGTGAGACCCAGTACTTC. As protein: CASTLDRGETQYF.

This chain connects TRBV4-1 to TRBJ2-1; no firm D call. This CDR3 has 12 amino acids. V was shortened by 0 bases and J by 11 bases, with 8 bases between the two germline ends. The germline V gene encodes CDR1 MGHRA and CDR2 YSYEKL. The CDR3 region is CASSQDLYKQFF. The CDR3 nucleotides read TGCGCCAGCAGCCAAGATCTGTATAAGCAGTTCTTC.

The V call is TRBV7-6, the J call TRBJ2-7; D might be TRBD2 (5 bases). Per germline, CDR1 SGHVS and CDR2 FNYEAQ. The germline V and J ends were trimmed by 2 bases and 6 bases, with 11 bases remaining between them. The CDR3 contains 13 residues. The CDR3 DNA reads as TGTGCCAGCAGCTTAAATGCCGCGGGCGAGCAGTACTTC. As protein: CASSLNAAGEQYF.

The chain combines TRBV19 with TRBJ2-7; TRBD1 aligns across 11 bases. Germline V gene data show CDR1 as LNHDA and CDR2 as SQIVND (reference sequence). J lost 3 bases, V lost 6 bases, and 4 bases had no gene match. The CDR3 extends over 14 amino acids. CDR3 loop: CASRSGTGGYEQYF. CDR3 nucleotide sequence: TGTGCCAGTAGGTCCGGGACAGGGGGCTACGAGCAGTACTTC.

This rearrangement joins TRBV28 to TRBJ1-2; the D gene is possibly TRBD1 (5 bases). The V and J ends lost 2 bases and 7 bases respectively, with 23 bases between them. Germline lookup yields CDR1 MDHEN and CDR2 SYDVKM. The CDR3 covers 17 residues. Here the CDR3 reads CASSLPDPGTESRGYTF. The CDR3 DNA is TGTGCCAGCAGTTTACCAGATCCCGGGACGGAGAGCCGTGGCTACACCTTC.

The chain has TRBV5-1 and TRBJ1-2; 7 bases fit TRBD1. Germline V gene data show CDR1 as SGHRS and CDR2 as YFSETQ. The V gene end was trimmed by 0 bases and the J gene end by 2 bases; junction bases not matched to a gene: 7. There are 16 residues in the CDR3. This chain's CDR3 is CASSLGQGFTNYGYTF. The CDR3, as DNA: TGCGCCAGCAGCTTGGGACAGGGTTTTACAAACTATGGCTACACCTTC.

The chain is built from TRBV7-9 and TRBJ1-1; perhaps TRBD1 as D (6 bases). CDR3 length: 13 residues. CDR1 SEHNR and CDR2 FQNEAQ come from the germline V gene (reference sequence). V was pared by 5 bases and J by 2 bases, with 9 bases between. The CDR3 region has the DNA TGTGCCAGCAGCAACAGGGTTAACACTGAAGCTTTCTTT. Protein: CASSNRVNTEAFF.

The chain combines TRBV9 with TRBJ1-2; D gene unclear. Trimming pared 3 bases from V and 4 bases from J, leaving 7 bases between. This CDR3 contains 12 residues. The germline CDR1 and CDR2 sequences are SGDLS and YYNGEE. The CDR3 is CASSGFLYGYTF. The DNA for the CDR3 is TGTGCCAGCAGCGGGTTTCTCTATGGCTACACCTTC.

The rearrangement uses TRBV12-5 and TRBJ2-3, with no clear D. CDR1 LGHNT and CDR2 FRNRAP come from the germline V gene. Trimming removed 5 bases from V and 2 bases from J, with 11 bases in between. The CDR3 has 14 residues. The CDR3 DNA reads TGTGCTAGTGGTCCGTTGACCAACACAGATACGCAGTATTTT. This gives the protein CASGPLTNTDTQYF.

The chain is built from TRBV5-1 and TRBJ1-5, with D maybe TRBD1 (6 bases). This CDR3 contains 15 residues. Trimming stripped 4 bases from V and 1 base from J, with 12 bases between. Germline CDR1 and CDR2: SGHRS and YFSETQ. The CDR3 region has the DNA TGCGCCAGCAGCCCCATGGGGGCCAGCAATCAGCCCCAGCATTTT. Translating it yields CASSPMGASNQPQHF.

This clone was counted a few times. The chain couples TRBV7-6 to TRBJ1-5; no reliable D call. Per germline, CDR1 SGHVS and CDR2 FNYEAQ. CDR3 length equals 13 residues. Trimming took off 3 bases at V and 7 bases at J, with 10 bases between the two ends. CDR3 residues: CASSFRTGQPQHF. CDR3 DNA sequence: TGTGCCAGCAGCTTTAGGACTGGGCAGCCCCAGCATTTT.

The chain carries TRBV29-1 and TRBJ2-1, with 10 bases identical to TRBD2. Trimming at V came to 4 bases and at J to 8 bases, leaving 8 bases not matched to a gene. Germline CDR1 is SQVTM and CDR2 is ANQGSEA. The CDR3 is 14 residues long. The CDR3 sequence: CSVVPSGRVYEQFF. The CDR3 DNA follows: TGCAGCGTTGTCCCTAGCGGGAGAGTGTATGAGCAGTTCTTC.

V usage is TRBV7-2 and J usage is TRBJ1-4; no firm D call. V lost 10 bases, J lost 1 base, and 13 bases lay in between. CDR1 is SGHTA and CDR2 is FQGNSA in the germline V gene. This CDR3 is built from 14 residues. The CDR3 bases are TGTGCCACCTCGGTTGGCGGAACTAATGAAAAACTGTTTTTT. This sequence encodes CATSVGGTNEKLFF.

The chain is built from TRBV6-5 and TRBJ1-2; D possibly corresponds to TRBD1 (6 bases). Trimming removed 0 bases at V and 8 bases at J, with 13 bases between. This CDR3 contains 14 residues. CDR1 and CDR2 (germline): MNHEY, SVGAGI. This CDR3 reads CASSYSTQGGGYTF. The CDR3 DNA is TGTGCCAGCAGTTACTCGACACAGGGAGGCGGCTACACCTTC.

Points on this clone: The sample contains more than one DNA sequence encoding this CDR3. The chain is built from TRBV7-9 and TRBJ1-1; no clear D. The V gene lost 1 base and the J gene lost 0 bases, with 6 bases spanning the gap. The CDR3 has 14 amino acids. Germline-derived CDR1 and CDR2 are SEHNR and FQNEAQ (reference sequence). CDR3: CASSLGQLNTEAFF. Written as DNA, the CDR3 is TGTGCCAGCAGCTTAGGACAACTGAACACTGAAGCTTTCTTT.

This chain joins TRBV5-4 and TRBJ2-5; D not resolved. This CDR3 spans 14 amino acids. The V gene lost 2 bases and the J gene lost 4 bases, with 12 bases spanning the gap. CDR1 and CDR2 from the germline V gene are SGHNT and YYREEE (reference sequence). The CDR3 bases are TGTGCCAGCAGCTTTGGAGCAGAAACAGAGACCCAGTACTTC. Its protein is CASSFGAETETQYF.

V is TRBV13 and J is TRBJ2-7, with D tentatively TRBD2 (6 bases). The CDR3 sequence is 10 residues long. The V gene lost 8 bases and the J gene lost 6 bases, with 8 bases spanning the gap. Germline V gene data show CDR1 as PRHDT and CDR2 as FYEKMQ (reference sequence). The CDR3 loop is CASSGGEQYF. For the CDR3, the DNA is TGTGCCAGCTCCGGGGGCGAGCAGTACTTC.

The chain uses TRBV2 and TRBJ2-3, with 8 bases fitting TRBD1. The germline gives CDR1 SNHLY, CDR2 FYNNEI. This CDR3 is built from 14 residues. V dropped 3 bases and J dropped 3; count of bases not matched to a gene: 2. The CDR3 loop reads CASSEQGATDTQYF. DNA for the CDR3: TGTGCCAGCAGTGAGCAGGGGGCAACAGATACGCAGTATTTT.